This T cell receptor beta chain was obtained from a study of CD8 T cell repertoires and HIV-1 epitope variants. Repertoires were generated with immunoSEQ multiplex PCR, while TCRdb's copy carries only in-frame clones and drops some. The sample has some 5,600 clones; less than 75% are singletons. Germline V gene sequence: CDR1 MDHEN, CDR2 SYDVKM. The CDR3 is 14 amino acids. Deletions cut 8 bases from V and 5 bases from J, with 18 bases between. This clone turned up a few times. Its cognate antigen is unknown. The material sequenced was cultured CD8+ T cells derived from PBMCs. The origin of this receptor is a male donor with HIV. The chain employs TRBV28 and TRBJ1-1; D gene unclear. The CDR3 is CASGGEWAGTEAFF. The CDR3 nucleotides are TGTGCCAGCGGTGGGGAGTGGGCAGGAACTGAAGCTTTCTTT.